The entry below describes one T cell receptor beta chain. Its antigen is undetermined. A much more abundant neighbour one base away suggests this may be a read error. The sample is drawn from a study of circulating CD8 cells and anti-PD-1 response in melanoma. Whole-study results and caveats: Previously treated and treatment-naive patients were pooled together. TIGIT repertoires were least diverse, DNEG repertoires most diverse. At M1, fewer than 8% of TRB clonotypes appeared in multiple subsets. Generally, no replicate experiments were performed.

TCR libraries were prepared from about 15 ng of total RNA with the QIAseq Immune Repertoire TCR panel. TCRdb redid the calling of the reads with MiXCR, one entry per CDR3 protein. The data contain about 530 distinct CDR3 sequences, around 11% of them singletons. Sorting of live CD3+CD8+TCRalphabeta+ cells by PD-1 and/or TIGIT gave four subsets. CDR3 length equals 14 residues. Germline CDR1 and CDR2: LNHDA and SQIVND (reference sequence). V gave up 2 bases and J gave up 6 bases, with 13 bases separating them. This receptor was obtained from a human donor with melanoma. V and J are TRBV19 and TRBJ1-1, with D perhaps matching TRBD1 (5 bases). This material consisted of CD8+ T cells from PBMCs, taken at baseline or after one month of anti-PD-1 therapy (not recorded which). CDR3 protein: CASSIRRGYPEAFF. DNA of the CDR3: TGTGCCAGTAGTATAAGGAGGGGATATCCTGAAGCTTTCTTT. Full variable domain (outside the CDR3, taken from reference TRBV19 and TRBJ1-1): DGGITQSPKYLFRKEGQNVTLSCEQNLNHDAMYWYRQDPGQGLRLIYYSQIVNDFQKGDIAEGYSVSREKKESFPLTVTSAQKNPTAFYLCASSIRRGYPEAFFGQGTRLTVV.